What follows describes a single TCR beta chain. Its target is not known. The CDR3 contains 15 residues. Germline trimming cut 4 bases from V and 3 bases from J; bases unmatched to any gene: 9. Germline CDR1 is SGHAT and CDR2 is FQNNGV. The naive CD8 population came from CD45RO-negative cells selected for CCR7, without terminally differentiated effector memory CD45RA+ cells. This specimen comes from a study of shared clonotypes between healthy human individuals. For the study at large: Aged 18 to 49, the donors were a couple of women and three men.

The DNA input per sorted-subset replicate PCR was 150 to 200 ng, corresponding to some 33,000 T cell genomes. Clones were read by immunoSEQ multiplex PCR, and TCRdb kept only the in-frame ones, dropping some. The table includes about 2.1 million clones, over 85% detected once. Findings and limits, study-wide: Non-shared clonotypes displayed generation probabilities falling below those of clonotypes present in all four donors. The sharing of about 5.3% of naive CD4 clonotypes was seen across a handful of donors.

The TCR sequence derives from a man aged 18 to 29 in good health. Some clones in this sample may be carry-over from other donors' samples. What was sequenced was naive CD8+ T cells from PBMCs. V and J are TRBV11-2 and TRBJ2-7; 7 bases are a match to TRBD1. This chain's CDR3 is CASSSRQGSDYEQYF. CDR3 in DNA: TGTGCCAGCAGCTCCCGACAGGGTAGTGACTACGAGCAGTACTTC.